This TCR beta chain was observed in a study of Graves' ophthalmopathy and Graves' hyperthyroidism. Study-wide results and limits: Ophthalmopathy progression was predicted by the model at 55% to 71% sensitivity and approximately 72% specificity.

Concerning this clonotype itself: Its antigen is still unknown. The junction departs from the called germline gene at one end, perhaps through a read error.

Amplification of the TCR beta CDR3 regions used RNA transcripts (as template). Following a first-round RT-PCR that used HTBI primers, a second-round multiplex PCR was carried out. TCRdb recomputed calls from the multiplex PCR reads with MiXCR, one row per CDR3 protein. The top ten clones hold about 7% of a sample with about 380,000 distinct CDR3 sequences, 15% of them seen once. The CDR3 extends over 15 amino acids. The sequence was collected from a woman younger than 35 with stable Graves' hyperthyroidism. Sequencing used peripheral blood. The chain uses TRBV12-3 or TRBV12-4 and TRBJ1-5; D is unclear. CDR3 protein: CASSTGRTSNQPRHF. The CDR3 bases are TGTGCCAGCAGTACTGGACGGACTAGCAATCAGCCCCGGCATTTT.